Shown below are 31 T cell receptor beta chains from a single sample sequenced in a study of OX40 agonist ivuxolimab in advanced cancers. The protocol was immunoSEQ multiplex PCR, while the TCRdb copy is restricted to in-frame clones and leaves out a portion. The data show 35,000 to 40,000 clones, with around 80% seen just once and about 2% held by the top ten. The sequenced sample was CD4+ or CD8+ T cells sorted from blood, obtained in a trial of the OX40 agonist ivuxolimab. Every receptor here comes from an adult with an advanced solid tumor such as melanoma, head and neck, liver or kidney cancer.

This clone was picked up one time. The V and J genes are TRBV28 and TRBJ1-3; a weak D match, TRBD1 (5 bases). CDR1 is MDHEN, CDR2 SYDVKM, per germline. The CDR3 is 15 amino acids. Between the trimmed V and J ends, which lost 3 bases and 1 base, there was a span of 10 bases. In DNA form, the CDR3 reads TGTGCCAGCAGTTTTTACAGGTTATCTGGAAACACCATATATTTT. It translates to CASSFYRLSGNTIYF.

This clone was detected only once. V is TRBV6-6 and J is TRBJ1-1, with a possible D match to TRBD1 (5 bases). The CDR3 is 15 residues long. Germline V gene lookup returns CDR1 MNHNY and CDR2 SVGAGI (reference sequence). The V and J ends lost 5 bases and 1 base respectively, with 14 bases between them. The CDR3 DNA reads TGTGCCAGCAGTGGATCAGGGCCGAGGAACACTGAAGCTTTCTTT. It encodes CASSGSGPRNTEAFF.

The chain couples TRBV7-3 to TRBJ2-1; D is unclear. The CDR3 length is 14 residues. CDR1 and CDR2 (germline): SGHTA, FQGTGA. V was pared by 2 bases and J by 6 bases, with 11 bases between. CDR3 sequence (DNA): TGTGCCAGCAGCTTAGGAAACAAGGGCAATGAGCAGTTCTTC. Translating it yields CASSLGNKGNEQFF. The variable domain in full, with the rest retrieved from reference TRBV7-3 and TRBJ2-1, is GAGVSQTPSNKVTEKGKYVELRCDPISGHTALYWYRQSLGQGPEFLIYFQGTGAADDSGLPNDRFFAVRPEGSVSTLKIQRTERGDSAVYLCASSLGNKGNEQFFGPGTRLTVL.

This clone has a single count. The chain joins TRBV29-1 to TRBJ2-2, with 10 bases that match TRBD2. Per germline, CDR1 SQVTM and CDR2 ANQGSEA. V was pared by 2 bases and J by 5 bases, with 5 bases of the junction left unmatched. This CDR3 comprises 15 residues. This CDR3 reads CSVELSSGRTGELFF. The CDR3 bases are TGCAGCGTTGAACTGTCTAGCGGGAGAACCGGGGAGCTGTTTTTT.

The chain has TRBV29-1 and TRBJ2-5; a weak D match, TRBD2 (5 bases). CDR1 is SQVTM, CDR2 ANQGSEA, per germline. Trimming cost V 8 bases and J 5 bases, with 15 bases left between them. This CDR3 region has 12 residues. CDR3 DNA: TGCAGCCTCGGAGTTGGCGGGGAGACCCAGTACTTC. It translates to CSLGVGGETQYF.

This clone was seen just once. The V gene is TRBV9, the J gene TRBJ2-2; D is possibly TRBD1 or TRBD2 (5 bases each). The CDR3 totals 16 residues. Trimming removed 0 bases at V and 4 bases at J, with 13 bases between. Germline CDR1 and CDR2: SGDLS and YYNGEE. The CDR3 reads CASSVGPAGGTGELFF. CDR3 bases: TGTGCCAGCAGCGTAGGGCCCGCTGGGGGCACCGGGGAGCTGTTTTTT.

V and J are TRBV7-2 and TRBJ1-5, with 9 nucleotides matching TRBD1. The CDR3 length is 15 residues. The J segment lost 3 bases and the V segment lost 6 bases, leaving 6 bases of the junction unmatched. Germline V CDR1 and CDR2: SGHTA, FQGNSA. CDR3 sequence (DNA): TGTGCCAGCAGTCGGGACAGGGCCCTCAATCAGCCCCAGCATTTT. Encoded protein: CASSRDRALNQPQHF.

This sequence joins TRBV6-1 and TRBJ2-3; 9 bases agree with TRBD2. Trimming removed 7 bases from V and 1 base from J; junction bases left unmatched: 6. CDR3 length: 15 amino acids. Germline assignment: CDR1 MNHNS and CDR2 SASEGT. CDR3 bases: TGTGCCAGCATCAGGACTAGCGCCCGCACAGATACGCAGTATTTT. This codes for CASIRTSARTDTQYF.

The CDR3 loop is CSVVITPDTQYF. CDR3 DNA sequence: TGCAGCGTTGTAATAACCCCAGATACGCAGTATTTT. The chain employs TRBV29-1 and TRBJ2-3; no definite D call. Germline assignment: CDR1 SQVTM and CDR2 ANQGSEA. V lost 4 bases and J lost 4, with 9 bases in between. The CDR3 runs to 12 residues.

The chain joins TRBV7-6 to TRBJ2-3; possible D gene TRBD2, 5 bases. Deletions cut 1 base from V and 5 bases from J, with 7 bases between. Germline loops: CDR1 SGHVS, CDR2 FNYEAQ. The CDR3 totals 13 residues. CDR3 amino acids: CASSLDEGDTQYF. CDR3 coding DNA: TGTGCCAGCAGCTTAGATGAGGGAGATACGCAGTATTTT.

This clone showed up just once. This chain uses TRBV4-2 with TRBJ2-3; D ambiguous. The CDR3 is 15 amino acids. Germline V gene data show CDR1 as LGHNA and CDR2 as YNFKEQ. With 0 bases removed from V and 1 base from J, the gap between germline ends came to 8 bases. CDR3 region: CASSQDPVRTDTQYF. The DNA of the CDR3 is TGTGCCAGCAGCCAAGATCCGGTGCGCACAGATACGCAGTATTTT.

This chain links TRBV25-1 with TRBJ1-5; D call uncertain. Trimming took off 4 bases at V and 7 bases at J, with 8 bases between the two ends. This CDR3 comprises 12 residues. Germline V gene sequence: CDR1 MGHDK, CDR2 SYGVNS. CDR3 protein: CASSGPGQPQHF. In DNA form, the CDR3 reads TGTGCCAGCAGTGGACCGGGACAGCCCCAGCATTTT.

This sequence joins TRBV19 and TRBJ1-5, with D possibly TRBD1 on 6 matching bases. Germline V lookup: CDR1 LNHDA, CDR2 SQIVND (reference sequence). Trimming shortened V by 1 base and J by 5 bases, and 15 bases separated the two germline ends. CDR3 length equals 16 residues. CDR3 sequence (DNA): TGTGCCAGTAGTATAGTCGGGGGCGTGGGGGATCAGCCCCAGCATTTT. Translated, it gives CASSIVGGVGDQPQHF.

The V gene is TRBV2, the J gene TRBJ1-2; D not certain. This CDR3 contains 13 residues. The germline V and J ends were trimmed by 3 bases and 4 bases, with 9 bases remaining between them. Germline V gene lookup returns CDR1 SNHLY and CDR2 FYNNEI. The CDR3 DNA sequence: TGTGCCAGCAGTGACGGCCTCTTCTATGGCTACACCTTC. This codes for CASSDGLFYGYTF.

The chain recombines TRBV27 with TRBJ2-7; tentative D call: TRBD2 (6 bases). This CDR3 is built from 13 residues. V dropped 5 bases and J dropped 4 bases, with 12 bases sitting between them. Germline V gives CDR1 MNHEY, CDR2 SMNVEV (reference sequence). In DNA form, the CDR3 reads TGTGCCAGCAGTCGGCTGGAGGGGTACGAGCAGTACTTC. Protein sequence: CASSRLEGYEQYF.

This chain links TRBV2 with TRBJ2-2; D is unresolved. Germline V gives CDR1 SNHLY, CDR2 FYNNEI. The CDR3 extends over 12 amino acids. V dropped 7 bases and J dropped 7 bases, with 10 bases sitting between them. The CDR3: CASISRGGELFF. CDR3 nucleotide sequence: TGTGCCAGCATTTCGCGCGGCGGGGAGCTGTTTTTT. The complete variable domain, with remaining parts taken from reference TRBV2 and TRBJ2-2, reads EPEVTQTPSHQVTQMGQEVILRCVPISNHLYFYWYRQILGQKVEFLVSFYNNEISEKSEIFDDQFSVERPDGSNFTLKIRSTKLEDSAMYFCASISRGGELFFGEGSRLTVL.

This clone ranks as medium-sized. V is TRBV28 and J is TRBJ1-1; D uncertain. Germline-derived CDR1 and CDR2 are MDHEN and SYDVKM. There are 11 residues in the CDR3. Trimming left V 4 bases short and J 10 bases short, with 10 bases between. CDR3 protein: CASSSWSGAFF. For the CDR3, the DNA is TGTGCCAGCAGTTCCTGGAGCGGAGCTTTCTTT. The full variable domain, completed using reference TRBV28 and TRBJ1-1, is DVKVTQSSRYLVKRTGEKVFLECVQDMDHENMFWYRQDPGLGLRLIYFSYDVKMKEKGDIPEGYSVSREKKERFSLILESASTNQTSMYLCASSSWSGAFFGQGTRLTVV.

The CDR3 sequence is CASSPGRGSGYGYTF. In nucleotides, the CDR3 is TGTGCCAGCAGCCCCGGCAGGGGGTCGGGTTATGGCTACACCTTC. The gene calls are TRBV7-3 and TRBJ1-2; 7 nucleotides agree with TRBD1. The CDR3 is 15 amino acids. Trimming removed 5 bases from V and 5 bases from J; junction bases left unmatched: 11. Germline lookup yields CDR1 SGHTA and CDR2 FQGTGA.

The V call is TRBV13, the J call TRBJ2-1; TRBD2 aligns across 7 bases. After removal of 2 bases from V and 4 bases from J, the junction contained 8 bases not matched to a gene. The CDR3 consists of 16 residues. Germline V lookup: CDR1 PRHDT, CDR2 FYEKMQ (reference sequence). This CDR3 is CASSLSSGIGYNEQFF. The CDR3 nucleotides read TGTGCCAGCAGCTTATCTAGCGGTATCGGATACAATGAGCAGTTCTTC. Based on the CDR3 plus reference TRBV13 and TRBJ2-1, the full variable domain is AAGVIQSPRHLIKEKRETATLKCYPIPRHDTVYWYQQGPGQDPQFLISFYEKMQSDKGSIPDRFSAQQFSDYHSELNMSSLELGDSALYFCASSLSSGIGYNEQFFGPGTRLTVL.

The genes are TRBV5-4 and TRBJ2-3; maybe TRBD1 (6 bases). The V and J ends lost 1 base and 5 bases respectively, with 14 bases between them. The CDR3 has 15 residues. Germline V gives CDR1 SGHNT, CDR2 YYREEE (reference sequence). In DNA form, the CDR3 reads TGTGCCAGCAGCTTGATCAGGGGCGCATTAGATACGCAGTATTTT. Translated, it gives CASSLIRGALDTQYF.

The CDR3 DNA reads as TGTGCCAGCAGTTTACCGCCCGAGTCCTACCAAGAGACCCAGTACTTC. This encodes CASSLPPESYQETQYF. The chain combines TRBV28 with TRBJ2-5; D unclear. Trimming left V 2 bases short and J 0 bases short, with 13 bases between. The CDR3 has 16 residues. Germline V gene data show CDR1 as MDHEN and CDR2 as SYDVKM.

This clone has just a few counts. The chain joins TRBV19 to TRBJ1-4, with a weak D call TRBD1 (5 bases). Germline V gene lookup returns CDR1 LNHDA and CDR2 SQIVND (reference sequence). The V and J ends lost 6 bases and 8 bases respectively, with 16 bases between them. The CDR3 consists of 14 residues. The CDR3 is CASRTQGTEEKLFF. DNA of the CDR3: TGTGCCAGTAGAACGCAGGGTACGGAGGAAAAACTGTTTTTT.

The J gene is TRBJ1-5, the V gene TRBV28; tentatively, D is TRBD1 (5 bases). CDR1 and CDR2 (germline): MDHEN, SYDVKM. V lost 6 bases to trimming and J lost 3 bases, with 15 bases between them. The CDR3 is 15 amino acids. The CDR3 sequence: CASRPSGTINQPQHF. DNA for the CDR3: TGTGCCAGCAGACCTTCCGGGACTATCAATCAGCCCCAGCATTTT. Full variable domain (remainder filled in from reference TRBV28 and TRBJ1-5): DVKVTQSSRYLVKRTGEKVFLECVQDMDHENMFWYRQDPGLGLRLIYFSYDVKMKEKGDIPEGYSVSREKKERFSLILESASTNQTSMYLCASRPSGTINQPQHFGDGTRLSIL.

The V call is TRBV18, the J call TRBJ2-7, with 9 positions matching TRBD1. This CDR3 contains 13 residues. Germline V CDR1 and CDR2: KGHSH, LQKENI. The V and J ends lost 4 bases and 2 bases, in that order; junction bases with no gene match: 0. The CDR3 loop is CASSHRGPYEQYF. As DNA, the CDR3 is TGTGCCAGCTCACACAGGGGGCCCTACGAGCAGTACTTC. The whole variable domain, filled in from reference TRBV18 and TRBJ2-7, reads NAGVMQNPRHLVRRRGQEARLRCSPMKGHSHVYWYRQLPEEGLKFMVYLQKENIIDESGMPKERFSAEFPKEGPSILRIQQVVRGDSAAYFCASSHRGPYEQYFGPGTRLTVT.

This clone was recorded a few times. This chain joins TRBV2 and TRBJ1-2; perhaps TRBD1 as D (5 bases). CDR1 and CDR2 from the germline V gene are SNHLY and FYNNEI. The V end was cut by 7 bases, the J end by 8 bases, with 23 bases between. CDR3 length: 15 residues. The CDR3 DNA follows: TGTGCCAGCATTATTATTGACAGCCTTCCTCGGGGCTACACCTTC. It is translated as CASIIIDSLPRGYTF.

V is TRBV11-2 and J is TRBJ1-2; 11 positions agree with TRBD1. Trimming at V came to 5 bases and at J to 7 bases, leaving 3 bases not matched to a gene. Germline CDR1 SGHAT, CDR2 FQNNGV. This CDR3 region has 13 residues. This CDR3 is CASSAGQGGGYTF. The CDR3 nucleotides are TGTGCCAGCAGCGCGGGACAGGGGGGTGGCTACACCTTC. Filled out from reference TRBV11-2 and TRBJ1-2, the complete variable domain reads EAGVAQSPRYKIIEKRQSVAFWCNPISGHATLYWYQQILGQGPKLLIQFQNNGVVDDSQLPKDRFSAERLKGVDSTLKIQPAKLEDSAVYLCASSAGQGGGYTFGSGTRLTVV.

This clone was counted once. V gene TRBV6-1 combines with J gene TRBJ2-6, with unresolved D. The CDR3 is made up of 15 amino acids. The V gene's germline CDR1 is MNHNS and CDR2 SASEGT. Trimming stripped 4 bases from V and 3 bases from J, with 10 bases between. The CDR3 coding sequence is TGTGCCAGCAGTGTGCACGTCAGTGGGGCCAACGTCCTGACTTTC. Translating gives CASSVHVSGANVLTF.

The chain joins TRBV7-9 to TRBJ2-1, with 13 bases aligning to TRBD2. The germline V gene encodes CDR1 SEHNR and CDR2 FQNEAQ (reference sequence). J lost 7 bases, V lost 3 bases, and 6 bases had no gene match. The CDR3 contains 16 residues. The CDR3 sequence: CASSFWTSGSRNEQFF. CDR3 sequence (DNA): TGTGCCAGCAGCTTCTGGACTAGCGGGAGTAGGAATGAGCAGTTCTTC.

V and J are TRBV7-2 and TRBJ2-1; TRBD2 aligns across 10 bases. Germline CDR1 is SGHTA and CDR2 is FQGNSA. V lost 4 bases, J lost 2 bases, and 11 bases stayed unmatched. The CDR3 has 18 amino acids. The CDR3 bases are TGTGCCAGCAGCTCGCCTAGCGGGAGAGGTGTGGCCTACAATGAGCAGTTCTTC. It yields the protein CASSSPSGRGVAYNEQFF.

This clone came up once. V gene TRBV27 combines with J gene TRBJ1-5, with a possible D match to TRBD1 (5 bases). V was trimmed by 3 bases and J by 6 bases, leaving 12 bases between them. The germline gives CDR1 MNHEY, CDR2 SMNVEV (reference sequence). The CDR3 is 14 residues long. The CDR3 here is CASSFTGPTQPQHF. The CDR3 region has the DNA TGTGCCAGCAGTTTTACAGGCCCTACTCAGCCCCAGCATTTT.

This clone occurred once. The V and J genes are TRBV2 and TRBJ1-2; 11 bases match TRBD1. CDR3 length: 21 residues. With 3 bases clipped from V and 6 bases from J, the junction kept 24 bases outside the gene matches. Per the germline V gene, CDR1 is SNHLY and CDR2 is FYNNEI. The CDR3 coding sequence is TGTGCCAGCAGTGAGGCCCTTCGGCATCCAGGACAGGGGGCTTTACAGAATGGCTACACCTTC. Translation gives CASSEALRHPGQGALQNGYTF. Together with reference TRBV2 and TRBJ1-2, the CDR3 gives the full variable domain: EPEVTQTPSHQVTQMGQEVILRCVPISNHLYFYWYRQILGQKVEFLVSFYNNEISEKSEIFDDQFSVERPDGSNFTLKIRSTKLEDSAMYFCASSEALRHPGQGALQNGYTFGSGTRLTVV.